This TCR beta chain was captured by sequencing in a study of T cell repertoires in cytomegalovirus infection. The wider study: The public TCR beta signatures pointed to both CMV infection and matching HLA type.

Study-level findings and limits: Summed public TCR beta family frequency identified CMV carriers bearing the relevant HLA. In two of eight donors, the top clonotype was HLA-C-restricted CMV-specific.

A note on this clonotype: Its target is unknown.

The V end was cut by 1 base, the J end by 2 bases, with 19 bases between. In germline, CDR1 is SEHNR, CDR2 FQNEAQ (reference sequence). This CDR3 region has 18 residues. MiXCR was run by TCRdb on the reads, yielding one entry per CDR3 protein. This table has around 530,000 distinct CDR3 sequences, about 25% appearing once. The TCR comes from a human donor in good health (CMV status not recorded). Some clones in this sample may be carry-over from other donors' samples. The sequencing input was PBMCs. The chain employs TRBV7-9 and TRBJ2-3; D perhaps matches TRBD2 (6 bases). The CDR3, as DNA: TGTGCCAGCAGCTTAGGGGCAGCGGGTCGACCTTTCACAGATACGCAGTATTTT. It translates to CASSLGAAGRPFTDTQYF.